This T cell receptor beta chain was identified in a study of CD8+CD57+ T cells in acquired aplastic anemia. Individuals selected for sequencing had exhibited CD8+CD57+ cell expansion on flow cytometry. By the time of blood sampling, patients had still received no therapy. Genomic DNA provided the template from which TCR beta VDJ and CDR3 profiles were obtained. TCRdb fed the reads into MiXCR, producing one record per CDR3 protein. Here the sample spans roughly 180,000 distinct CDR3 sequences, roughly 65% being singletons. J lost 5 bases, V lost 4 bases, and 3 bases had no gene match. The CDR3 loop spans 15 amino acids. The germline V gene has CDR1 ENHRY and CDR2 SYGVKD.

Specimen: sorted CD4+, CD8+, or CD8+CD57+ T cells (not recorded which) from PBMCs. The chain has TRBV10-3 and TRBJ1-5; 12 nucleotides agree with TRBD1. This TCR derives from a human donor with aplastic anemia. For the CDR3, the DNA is TGTGCCATCAGTGGTGGGACAGGGGGCGATCAGCCCCAGCATTTT. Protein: CAISGGTGGDQPQHF.